This T cell receptor (beta chain) was sequenced in a study of response to subunit inactivated influenza vaccine. General observations from the study: Few additional T cells are recruited per seasonal influenza vaccination, authors suggested.

TCRdb re-analysed the RT-PCR reads in MiXCR, keeping a single row per CDR3 protein. The data show around 580,000 distinct CDR3 sequences, approximately 10% seen once. This clonotype was seen a handful of times. Its antigen is unidentified. The material sequenced was PBMCs from blood, taken on the day of vaccination. The clonotype comes from a man aged 45 to 65 who received an inactivated influenza vaccine.

CDR3 DNA: TGTGCCAGCTCACCAATCCCAGGGTCGGTCAGAGAGACCCAGTACTTC. Its translation is CASSPIPGSVRETQYF. The chain carries TRBV18 and TRBJ2-5, with D perhaps matching TRBD1 (5 bases). From germline, CDR1 is KGHSH and CDR2 LQKENI. Trimming removed 2 bases at V and 4 bases at J, with 17 bases between. This CDR3 comprises 16 residues. Combining the CDR3 with reference TRBV18 and TRBJ2-5 gives the whole variable domain NAGVMQNPRHLVRRRGQEARLRCSPMKGHSHVYWYRQLPEEGLKFMVYLQKENIIDESGMPKERFSAEFPKEGPSILRIQQVVRGDSAAYFCASSPIPGSVRETQYFGPGTRLLVL.